Below, 27 T cell receptor beta chains from the same sample are listed, as sequenced in a study of T cell responses to AZD1222 COVID-19 vaccine. Clones were read by immunoSEQ multiplex PCR, and TCRdb kept only the in-frame ones, dropping some. The repertoire includes approximately 110,000 clones, roughly nine tenths of them detected once, and more than 3.5% sits in the top ten. The source was peripheral blood, collected on day 0 of AZD1222 vaccination. The receptors shown here come from an adult in good health.

The chain recombines TRBV30 with TRBJ1-4; 8 bases are shared with TRBD1. After removal of 5 bases from V and 7 bases from J, the junction contained 6 bases not matched to a gene. Per the germline V gene, CDR1 is GTSNPN and CDR2 is SVGIG (reference sequence). The CDR3 runs to 13 residues. The CDR3: CAWQGARGEKLFF. CDR3 in DNA: TGTGCCTGGCAGGGGGCGAGGGGTGAAAAACTGTTTTTT.

The chain carries TRBV5-4 and TRBJ2-1; 12 nucleotides align to TRBD2. CDR1 is SGHNT and CDR2 is YYREEE in the germline V gene (reference sequence). V dropped 3 bases and J dropped 9; count of bases not matched to a gene: 10. The CDR3 has 16 amino acids. The CDR3 bases are TGTGCCAGCAGCTCCGCTTTGACTAGCGGGAGTATTGAGCAGTTCTTC. Translating gives CASSSALTSGSIEQFF.

The chain employs TRBV19 and TRBJ1-1, with D possibly TRBD1 on 6 matching bases. This CDR3 is built from 11 residues. Trimming took off 6 bases at V and 9 bases at J, with 11 bases between the two ends. Germline values: CDR1 LNHDA, CDR2 SQIVND (reference sequence). The CDR3 is CASSQGFKAFF. The CDR3 DNA sequence: TGTGCCAGTAGCCAGGGGTTTAAAGCTTTCTTT.

Notes on this clone: Mismatch with germline at one junction end may stem from a read error. The rearrangement joins TRBV7-2 to TRBJ2-3; 7 bases fit TRBD2. CDR1 is SGHTA and CDR2 is FQGNSA in the germline V gene. The CDR3 consists of 12 residues. CDR3 in amino acids: CASSFERGPGNF. CDR3 nucleotides: TGTGCCAGCAGCTTTGAGCGGGGCCCGGGGAATTTT.

The chain combines TRBV7-9 with TRBJ1-6; the D is unclear. V was cut by 1 base and J by 7 bases, with 2 bases left in between. CDR1 SEHNR and CDR2 FQNEAQ come from the germline V gene (reference sequence). The CDR3 has 12 residues. The CDR3 DNA reads TGTGCCAGCAGCTTAGAGAATTCACCCCTCCACTTT. Translating gives CASSLENSPLHF.

The rearrangement links TRBV5-6 to TRBJ1-2; unclear D gene. Trimming pared 1 base from V and 7 bases from J, leaving 8 bases between. The CDR3 is 12 amino acids. CDR1 is SGHDT and CDR2 is YYEEEE in the germline V gene. The CDR3 loop reads CASSLYSGGYTF. The CDR3 DNA sequence: TGTGCCAGCAGCTTGTACAGTGGTGGCTACACCTTC.

This rearrangement joins TRBV15 to TRBJ2-1, with 9 bases lining up with TRBD1. The junction had 7 bases not matched to a gene; V was cut back by 4 bases and J by 0 bases. CDR1 is LNHNV, CDR2 YYDKDF, per germline (reference sequence). This CDR3 has 17 residues. The CDR3 loop is CATSNDRGFDSYNEQFF. In nucleotides, the CDR3 is TGTGCCACCAGCAACGACAGGGGGTTTGACTCCTACAATGAGCAGTTCTTC.

J is TRBJ1-2 and V is TRBV11-2; the D gene is possibly TRBD1 (6 bases). The V and J ends lost 6 bases and 2 bases respectively, with 13 bases between them. This CDR3 comprises 14 residues. CDR1 is SGHAT, CDR2 FQNNGV, per germline. The CDR3 loop is CASRSWTENYGYTF. CDR3 nucleotides: TGTGCCAGCAGATCGTGGACAGAGAACTATGGCTACACCTTC.

The chain has TRBV14 and TRBJ1-4; D may be TRBD1 (5 bases). CDR3 length: 13 residues. CDR1 is SGHDN and CDR2 is FVKESK in the germline V gene. V lost 4 bases and J lost 8, with 11 bases in between. Here the CDR3 DNA reads TGTGCCAGCAGCCGAACTTGGGGCGAAAAACTGTTTTTT. Translated, it gives CASSRTWGEKLFF.

V gene TRBV7-9 combines with J gene TRBJ2-5; TRBD2 might be the D (6 bases). From germline, CDR1 is SEHNR and CDR2 FQNEAQ (reference sequence). CDR3 length: 14 amino acids. V was clipped by 4 bases and J by 7 bases, with 16 bases between them. CDR3 region: CASSSMPSVGTQYF. The CDR3 coding sequence is TGTGCCAGCAGCTCTATGCCTAGCGTGGGGACCCAGTACTTC.

V and J are TRBV7-9 and TRBJ2-2; maybe TRBD2 (6 bases). Trimming stripped 2 bases from V and 5 bases from J, with 12 bases between. From germline, CDR1 is SEHNR and CDR2 FQNEAQ (reference sequence). The CDR3 extends over 15 amino acids. The CDR3, as DNA: TGTGCCAGCAGCTTAATGACTAGTAATACCGGGGAGCTGTTTTTT. As protein: CASSLMTSNTGELFF.

The chain is built from TRBV6-2 or TRBV6-3 and TRBJ2-3; 9 bases fit TRBD2. The V gene's germline CDR1 is MNHEY and CDR2 SVGEGT. V dropped 3 bases and J dropped 5; count of bases not matched to a gene: 6. CDR3 size: 15 residues. CDR3 DNA sequence: TGTGCCAGCAGTTATCGCGGGGGGGCCGGAGATACGCAGTATTTT. Protein product: CASSYRGGAGDTQYF.

The chain combines TRBV19 with TRBJ1-4; D possibly corresponds to TRBD1 (5 bases). The CDR3 is 17 residues long. Trimming removed 3 bases from V and 0 bases from J, with 14 bases in between. Per the germline V gene, CDR1 is LNHDA and CDR2 is SQIVND (reference sequence). This CDR3 reads CASSIFMGTSTNEKLFF. CDR3 bases: TGTGCCAGTAGTATTTTCATGGGGACGTCAACTAATGAAAAACTGTTTTTT.

V and J are TRBV2 and TRBJ1-1, with D hard to call. Germline V gives CDR1 SNHLY, CDR2 FYNNEI. The CDR3 is made up of 12 amino acids. The V and J ends lost 4 bases and 10 bases respectively, with 13 bases between them. The DNA for the CDR3 is TGTGCCAGCAGTGTCCCCGAAATGGCAGCTTTCTTT. Its protein is CASSVPEMAAFF.

This clone was observed once. The V and J genes are TRBV4-3 and TRBJ2-7; D unclear. Trimming pared 0 bases from V and 1 base from J, leaving 7 bases between. Germline V lookup: CDR1 LGHNA, CDR2 YSLEER. The CDR3 length is 14 residues. CDR3: CASSQDPRSYEQYF. The CDR3 region has the DNA TGCGCCAGCAGCCAAGATCCCCGATCCTACGAGCAGTACTTC.

This rearrangement joins TRBV6-5 to TRBJ1-6, with D perhaps matching TRBD1 (6 bases). The CDR3 is 14 residues long. Per germline, CDR1 MNHEY and CDR2 SVGAGI. Trimming took off 6 bases at V and 9 bases at J, with 15 bases between the two ends. DNA of the CDR3: TGTGCCAGCAGACAGACAGGCTATGGTTCACCCCTCCACTTT. This codes for CASRQTGYGSPLHF.

V is TRBV2 and J is TRBJ1-4; 7 bases map to TRBD1. Germline V lookup: CDR1 SNHLY, CDR2 FYNNEI. The CDR3 runs to 13 residues. V gave up 8 bases and J gave up 7 bases; unmatched junction bases: 7. CDR3 region: CASRAGGGEKLFF. CDR3 in DNA: TGTGCCAGCCGTGCAGGGGGGGGTGAAAAACTGTTTTTT.

V gene TRBV27 combines with J gene TRBJ1-6, with D unclear. V lost 1 base to trimming and J lost 7 bases, with 11 bases between them. The CDR3 extends over 15 amino acids. CDR1 and CDR2 (germline): MNHEY, SMNVEV (reference sequence). The CDR3 DNA reads as TGTGCCAGCAGTTTATATAGCACTGGCAATTCACCCCTCCACTTT. It is translated as CASSLYSTGNSPLHF.

This sequence joins TRBV15 and TRBJ2-1; D possibly corresponds to TRBD2 (6 bases). The CDR3 runs 15 residues. Between the trimmed V and J ends, which lost 4 bases and 7 bases, there was a span of 17 bases. CDR1 is LNHNV and CDR2 is YYDKDF in the germline V gene (reference sequence). The CDR3 here is CATSTPSEGRNEQFF. CDR3 DNA: TGTGCCACCAGCACTCCTAGCGAAGGTCGGAATGAGCAGTTCTTC.

The chain is built from TRBV4-3 and TRBJ1-2; 11 bases align to TRBD1. Losses at the gene ends were 6 bases for V and 4 bases for J; bases not matched to a gene: 7. Germline V gene sequence: CDR1 LGHNA, CDR2 YSLEER. The CDR3 spans 15 residues. CDR3 in DNA: TGCGCCAGCAGTCCCGGGACAGGGGGAGGCTATGGCTACACCTTC. This encodes CASSPGTGGGYGYTF.

The chain links TRBV9 to TRBJ1-6; tentative D call: TRBD1 (5 bases). V was clipped by 2 bases and J by 8 bases, with 11 bases between them. Per the germline V gene, CDR1 is SGDLS and CDR2 is YYNGEE. The CDR3 sequence is 14 residues long. DNA of the CDR3: TGTGCCAGCAGCGTTAGGGGAGGGGATTCACCCCTCCACTTT. Translating gives CASSVRGGDSPLHF.

The gene calls are TRBV7-9 and TRBJ2-2; weak D call: TRBD1 (5 bases). The CDR3 sequence is 17 residues long. Trimming took 7 bases from V and 1 from J, leaving 19 bases between them. The germline gives CDR1 SEHNR, CDR2 FQNEAQ (reference sequence). CDR3 region: CASTSIRQTKNTGELFF. Written as DNA, the CDR3 is TGTGCCAGCACCTCGATTAGACAGACCAAGAACACCGGGGAGCTGTTTTTT. Full variable domain (outside the CDR3, taken from reference TRBV7-9 and TRBJ2-2): DTGVSQNPRHKITKRGQNVTFRCDPISEHNRLYWYRQTLGQGPEFLTYFQNEAQLEKSRLLSDRFSAERPKGSFSTLEIQRTEQGDSAMYLCASTSIRQTKNTGELFFGEGSRLTVL.

This chain uses TRBV5-1 with TRBJ1-5; D possibly corresponds to TRBD1 (6 bases). The ends were cut back, 2 bases at V and 5 bases at J, with 14 bases in the middle. There are 15 residues in the CDR3. CDR1 and CDR2 (germline): SGHRS, YFSETQ. The CDR3 region has the DNA TGCGCCAGCAGCTTAACAGGGTTTAACGATCAGCCCCAGCATTTT. Amino acids: CASSLTGFNDQPQHF. Drawing the rest from reference TRBV5-1 and TRBJ1-5, the complete variable domain is KAGVTQTPRYLIKTRGQQVTLSCSPISGHRSVSWYQQTPGQGLQFLFEYFSETQRNKGNFPGRFSGRQFSNSRSEMNVSTLELGDSALYLCASSLTGFNDQPQHFGDGTRLSIL.

The rearrangement links TRBV5-5 to TRBJ2-5; 8 nucleotides line up with TRBD2. This CDR3 has 14 residues. Germline CDR1 and CDR2: SGHKS and YYEKEE (reference sequence). Losses at the gene ends were 5 bases for V and 5 bases for J; bases not matched to a gene: 8. The CDR3 nucleotides are TGTGCCAGCAGGGGCCCGGGGGGGACGGAGACCCAGTACTTC. This gives the protein CASRGPGGTETQYF.

The genes are TRBV2 and TRBJ2-2; a weak D match, TRBD1 (6 bases). The V end was cut by 7 bases, the J end by 8 bases, with 17 bases between. Germline V lookup: CDR1 SNHLY, CDR2 FYNNEI. CDR3 length equals 14 residues. Here the CDR3 reads CASNLQGRWGELFF. The CDR3 nucleotides read TGTGCCAGCAACCTACAGGGCCGATGGGGGGAGCTGTTTTTT.

Here the CDR3 DNA reads TGTGCCAGCGAACAGGGCTATAATTCACCCCTCCACTTT. This encodes CASEQGYNSPLHF. The J gene is TRBJ1-6, the V gene TRBV25-1, with D possibly matching TRBD1 (6 bases). V lost 8 bases, J lost 3 bases, and 8 bases lay in between. This CDR3 comprises 13 residues. In germline, CDR1 is MGHDK, CDR2 SYGVNS.

This rearrangement joins TRBV7-2 to TRBJ1-4, with D hard to call. The germline V gene has CDR1 SGHTA and CDR2 FQGNSA. Trimming took 1 base from V and 6 from J, leaving 12 bases between them. The CDR3 spans 15 residues. The DNA of the CDR3 is TGTGCCAGCAGCTTAGGGGCAAATTTGGATGAAAAACTGTTTTTT. This sequence encodes CASSLGANLDEKLFF. Variable domain in full (rest from reference TRBV7-2 and TRBJ1-4): GAGVSQSPSNKVTEKGKDVELRCDPISGHTALYWYRQSLGQGLEFLIYFQGNSAPDKSGLPSDRFSAERTGGSVSTLTIQRTQQEDSAVYLCASSLGANLDEKLFFGSGTQLSVL.